The clone carrying this TCR beta chain came up a few times. The antigen remains unidentified. The sample originates from a study of blood T cells in healthy people across ages. Study-level findings and limits: CMV infection status of these donors was not known.

Together with a sample-barcoded 5' primer, a J-beta primer mix was included in a second PCR lasting roughly 6 to 12 cycles. TCRdb re-called the 5' RACE reads through MiXCR, storing one row per CDR3 protein. The table includes about 780,000 distinct CDR3 sequences, 25% to 30% detected once. The CDR3 spans 15 residues. CDR1 and CDR2 (germline): KGHSH, LQKENI. The data were also submitted as part of a second study, on T cells of mothers and their children. That source notes: Per mother, over 10 million TCR beta CDR3 reads were obtained; per child, roughly 2.8 million. Nobody spotted any persistent microchimeric T cell clones.

The V gene is TRBV18, the J gene TRBJ2-5; D is perhaps TRBD2 (6 bases). The J call is uncertain, as TRBJ2-1 better fits the DNA end. This sequence originates from a boy under 18 in good health. The specimen sequenced was blood. CDR3 sequence (DNA): TGTGCCAGCTCACCCACGGGAGCGACATACAATGAGCAGTTCTTC. Its protein product is CASSPTGATYNEQFF.